This is a list of T cell receptor beta chains from one sample in a study of blood T cells in healthy people across ages. In TCRdb, the 5' RACE reads were re-called with MiXCR into one record per CDR3 protein. In the table there are approximately 690,000 distinct CDR3 sequences, over 40% of which are singletons. Sequencing was performed on blood. The receptors here all came from a man aged 80 or over in good health. The CDR3 runs from the conserved cysteine through the conserved F or W. The D gene is left open where the match is weak. Only part of the rows carry a size: once, few, many, or a class if the clone is expanded.

TRBV9	-	TRBJ2-1	-	CASSVVGPSEKFF	TGTGCCAGCAGCGTAGTGGGGCCATCAGAGAAGTTCTTC
TRBV6-6	-	TRBJ2-5	many	CASSYSGQQETQYF	TGTGCCAGCAGTTACTCCGGACAGCAAGAGACCCAGTACTTC
TRBV9	TRBD2	TRBJ2-7	-	CASSVGLLAGDYEQYF	TGTGCCAGCAGCGTAGGGCTCCTAGCGGGAGACTACGAGCAGTACTTC
TRBV6-5	-	TRBJ2-5	-	CASSYSRGVGETQYF	TGTGCCAGCAGTTATTCCAGGGGTGTCGGGGAGACCCAGTACTTC
TRBV20-1	-	TRBJ2-1	few	CSALIGGFGGNEQFF	TGCAGTGCTCTTATAGGGGGATTTGGGGGCAATGAGCAGTTCTTC
TRBV20-1	-	TRBJ2-4	-	CSARGLTGEVNIQYF	TGCAGTGCTAGAGGTTTAACAGGGGAGGTGAACATTCAGTACTTC
TRBV12-5	TRBD2	TRBJ2-3	-	CASAPQWASGGRDTQYF	TGTGCTAGTGCCCCCCAGTGGGCTAGCGGGGGGCGAGATACGCAGTATTTT
TRBV14	-	TRBJ2-7	few	CASSQEAESSYEQYF	TGTGCCAGCAGCCAAGAGGCTGAGAGCTCCTACGAGCAGTACTTC
TRBV20-1	TRBD1	TRBJ2-7	-	CSASRTGLRSYEQYF	TGCAGTGCTAGTCGGACAGGTTTACGTTCTTACGAGCAGTACTTC
TRBV7-2	TRBD1	TRBJ2-5	-	CAGSPHDRGRGEQYF	TGTGCCGGCAGCCCCCATGACAGGGGGAGGGGTGAGCAGTACTTC
TRBV12-3/TRBV12-4	TRBD1	TRBJ2-5	many	CASSTGQGQTQYF	TGTGCCAGCAGTACTGGACAGGGGCAGACCCAGTACTTC
TRBV6-5	TRBD1	TRBJ1-4	-	CASSYTGTGNEKLFF	TGTGCCAGCAGTTACACCGGGACAGGGAATGAAAAACTGTTTTTT
TRBV7-2	-	TRBJ2-3	many	CASTSGGRGMADTQYF	TGTGCCAGCACGTCTGGGGGGAGGGGGATGGCAGATACGCAGTATTTT
TRBV12-3/TRBV12-4	TRBD2	TRBJ2-7	-	CASRIPQGLAGDEQYF	TGTGCCAGCAGGATACCGCAGGGACTAGCGGGCGACGAGCAGTACTTC
TRBV7-2	TRBD2	TRBJ2-5	-	CASSLPGLAGGRSQYF	TGTGCCAGCAGCTTACCCGGCCTAGCGGGGGGGCGGTCCCAGTACTTC
TRBV6-2/TRBV6-3	TRBD2	TRBJ2-3	-	CASSYRGLAGGKDTQYF	TGTGCCAGCAGTTACCGCGGACTAGCGGGAGGAAAGGATACGCAGTATTTT
TRBV3-1	-	TRBJ1-2	few	CASSQVDSIYGYTF	TGTGCCAGCAGCCAAGTCGACAGTATCTATGGCTACACCTTC
TRBV6-5	-	TRBJ1-2	-	CASSTSTYGYTF	TGTGCCAGCAGCACTTCCACTTATGGCTACACCTTC
TRBV6-6	TRBD2	TRBJ2-3	-	CASKAGTSGITDTQYF	TGTGCCAGCAAGGCTGGGACTAGCGGAATCACAGATACGCAGTATTTT
TRBV27	TRBD2	TRBJ2-5	many	CASSSKLAGGAETQYF	TGTGCCAGCAGTTCGAAACTAGCGGGAGGTGCGGAGACCCAGTACTTC
TRBV12-3/TRBV12-4	TRBD2	TRBJ2-7	-	CASGSGGVEQYF	TGTGCCAGCGGTTCGGGAGGGGTTGAGCAGTACTTC
TRBV28	-	TRBJ2-7	many	CASNTQIKGYEQYF	TGTGCCAGCAATACGCAAATCAAGGGCTACGAGCAGTACTTC
TRBV28	-	TRBJ2-7	-	CASSLGGRPYNEQYF	TGTGCCAGCAGTTTAGGAGGGAGGCCCTACAATGAGCAGTACTTC
TRBV6-2/TRBV6-3	-	TRBJ2-3	-	CASSWSRAAAVRGDTQYF	TGTGCCAGCAGTTGGTCACGGGCGGCAGCGGTGCGGGGAGATACGCAGTATTTT
TRBV10-1	TRBD1	TRBJ2-7	-	CASCQGQGSGSYEQYF	TGCGCCAGCTGCCAAGGACAGGGTTCGGGATCCTACGAGCAGTACTTC
TRBV7-2	-	TRBJ2-7	few	CASSLGGFAGGSPYEQYF	TGTGCCAGCAGCTTAGGGGGTTTTGCGGGCGGGTCTCCCTACGAGCAGTACTTC
TRBV12-3/TRBV12-4	-	TRBJ2-2	few	CASSFGKFRVTGELFF	TGTGCCAGCAGTTTCGGTAAATTCCGTGTCACCGGGGAGCTGTTTTTT
TRBV6-2/TRBV6-3	TRBD2	TRBJ2-7	-	CASSSTSGRPYNEQYF	TGTGCCAGCAGTTCTACTAGCGGGAGACCCTACAATGAGCAGTACTTC
TRBV29-1	-	TRBJ2-4	medium-sized	CSVDPGLGIQYF	TGCAGCGTTGACCCGGGATTGGGCATTCAGTACTTC
TRBV6-6	TRBD1	TRBJ2-7	-	CASSYYQGAQSYEQYF	TGTGCCAGCAGTTACTATCAGGGGGCGCAGTCCTACGAGCAGTACTTC
TRBV7-2	TRBD2	TRBJ2-5	-	CASTGGITVETQYF	TGTGCCAGCACGGGGGGTATTACCGTTGAGACCCAGTACTTC
TRBV21-1	-	TRBJ2-1	many	CASSNSSTSGYSSYNEQFF	TGTGCCAGCAGCAACTCCTCCACTAGCGGGTATAGCTCCTACAATGAGCAGTTCTTC
TRBV7-2	TRBD1	TRBJ2-5	-	CASSPAGQGGGETQYF	TGTGCCAGCAGCCCCGCGGGACAGGGGGGAGGAGAGACCCAGTACTTC
TRBV21-1	-	TRBJ1-3	-	CASSKGAGFCGNTIYF	TGTGCCAGCAGCAAAGGGGCGGGTTTTTGTGGAAACACCATATATTTT
TRBV4-1	-	TRBJ1-2	few	CASSQGHGPRYGYTF	TGCGCCAGCAGCCAAGGGCACGGCCCCCGCTATGGCTACACCTTC
TRBV7-2	TRBD1	TRBJ1-2	-	CASSLDGTAHTYGYTF	TGTGCCAGCAGCTTAGATGGGACAGCCCACACATATGGCTACACCTTC
TRBV7-2	-	TRBJ2-3	-	CASSLDYRAYTQYF	TGTGCCAGCAGCTTAGATTATCGAGCTTATACGCAGTATTTT
TRBV4-2	-	TRBJ2-7	many	CASSQSGTTYYEQYF	TGTGCCAGCAGCCAATCCGGGACAACATACTACGAGCAGTACTTC
TRBV6-2/TRBV6-3	-	TRBJ2-7	many	CASSYPGTSYEQYF	TGTGCCAGCAGCTACCCCGGGACCTCCTACGAGCAGTACTTC
TRBV7-2	-	TRBJ2-7	many	CASSLASGVGTYEQYF	TGTGCCAGCAGCTTAGCGTCCGGGGTCGGGACCTACGAGCAGTACTTC
TRBV11-2	TRBD1	TRBJ2-1	few	CASSSRDSLSEQFF	TGTGCCAGCAGCTCACGGGACAGTTTGAGTGAGCAGTTCTTC
TRBV7-6	-	TRBJ2-5	once	CASSLAPGRGETQYF	TGTGCCAGCAGCTTAGCCCCAGGGCGTGGGGAGACCCAGTACTTC
TRBV27	TRBD2	TRBJ2-1	few	CTSSSFRTSGSNEQFF	TGTACCAGCAGTTCATTCCGGACTAGCGGGAGCAATGAGCAGTTCTTC
TRBV20-1	TRBD2	TRBJ2-7	-	CSANREGHGYEQYF	TGCAGTGCTAACCGGGAGGGTCACGGTTATGAGCAGTACTTC
TRBV5-1	-	TRBJ2-1	few	CASSGDDRGEQFF	TGCGCCAGCAGCGGGGACGACCGGGGTGAGCAGTTCTTC
TRBV6-2/TRBV6-3	-	TRBJ2-1	-	CASSYSVGSLGNEQFF	TGTGCCAGCAGTTACTCGGTGGGCTCCCTCGGCAATGAGCAGTTCTTC
TRBV30	-	TRBJ2-5	-	CAWDRRFQETQYF	TGTGCCTGGGACAGGCGCTTCCAAGAGACCCAGTACTTC
TRBV6-1	-	TRBJ1-1	few	CASSPPRIVNTEAFF	TGTGCCAGCAGTCCTCCTCGCATCGTGAACACTGAAGCTTTCTTT
TRBV7-2	-	TRBJ1-6	-	CASGMSSYNSPLHF	TGTGCCAGCGGAATGAGCTCCTATAATTCACCCCTCCACTTT
TRBV20-1	-	TRBJ2-1	-	CSASRSSRDNEQFF	TGCAGTGCTAGTCGGAGTTCTCGTGACAATGAGCAGTTCTTC
TRBV6-1	-	TRBJ1-3	-	CASNPRGTGNTIYF	TGTGCCAGCAACCCTAGGGGGACCGGAAACACCATATATTTT
TRBV4-2	-	TRBJ2-7	few	CASSQDGGSNEQYF	TGTGCCAGCAGCCAAGATGGAGGTTCTAACGAGCAGTACTTC
TRBV29-1	-	TRBJ1-5	-	CSVRDGNHQPQHF	TGCAGCGTCCGGGACGGGAATCATCAGCCCCAGCATTTT